A selection of T cell receptor beta chains follows, all from one sample in a study of OX40 agonist ivuxolimab in advanced cancers. Sequenced by immunoSEQ multiplex PCR; TCRdb stores in-frame clones only, minus some. The sample has approximately 99,000 clones, approximately 90% seen once. This specimen consisted of CD4+ or CD8+ T cells sorted from blood, obtained in a trial of the OX40 agonist ivuxolimab. Source of these receptors: an adult with an advanced solid tumor such as melanoma, head and neck, liver or kidney cancer. Each CDR3 is given without its conserved first and last residue.

J | V | CDR3
TRBJ2-4 | TRBV19 | ASSSRSGTLNIQY
TRBJ2-3 | TRBV11-3 | ASSLSGGTDTQY
TRBJ2-1 | TRBV5-4 | ASSLVGGPDNEQF
TRBJ2-3 | TRBV20-1 | SAQRSDTQY
TRBJ2-3 | TRBV6-5 | ASSYSGTLGTDTQY
TRBJ2-2 | TRBV14 | ASSRNRAVNGELF
TRBJ2-1 | TRBV4-1 | ASSQASGRGLANEQF
TRBJ2-5 | TRBV2 | ASSRRGGAQQETQY
TRBJ2-7 | TRBV12-5 | ASGLGTGVNEQY
TRBJ2-3 | TRBV5-1 | ASSLETTQQY
TRBJ2-1 | TRBV4-2 | ASSRGVGGASSYNEQF
TRBJ1-2 | TRBV9 | ASSGGRDFYGYT
TRBJ2-1 | TRBV6-5 | ASSYSGAGWYNEQF
TRBJ2-1 | TRBV30 | AWKGLIGEQF
TRBJ2-3 | TRBV30 | ACAPGVDTQY
TRBJ1-2 | TRBV7-2 | ASSLEPPGTAYGYT
TRBJ2-7 | TRBV21-1 | ASSKLSAEDVPYEQY
TRBJ2-1 | TRBV10-3 | AIREGQGLADYNEQF
TRBJ2-7 | TRBV11-1 | ASSFDRGLPMGEQY
TRBJ1-1 | TRBV9 | ASSVEGLRNTEAF
TRBJ2-7 | TRBV11-2 | ASSPGTESEPY
TRBJ2-1 | TRBV6-5 | ASSSGASDGNEQF
TRBJ1-1 | TRBV9 | ASSVTANTEAF
TRBJ1-1 | TRBV4-1 | ASSQTGNTEAF
TRBJ2-5 | TRBV7-6 | ASSGPGGLISGETQY
TRBJ2-3 | TRBV11-2 | ASSLLGDTQY
TRBJ2-7 | TRBV5-1 | ASRGGDYEQY
TRBJ1-1 | TRBV7-3 | ASSPGQGNTEAF
TRBJ2-1 | TRBV5-6 | ASSQIRGGDRNEQF
TRBJ1-1 | TRBV2 | ASKQGNMNTEAF
TRBJ1-2 | TRBV6-1 | ASSENMASSNYGYT
TRBJ2-1 | TRBV7-6 | ASSHPGLVGGNEQF
TRBJ1-4 | TRBV4-2 | ASSRGTANEKLF
TRBJ2-1 | TRBV7-3 | ASSPGTTNTEQF
TRBJ2-5 | TRBV5-1 | ASSPLPAEGGETQY
TRBJ1-4 | TRBV19 | ASSTYEKLF
TRBJ1-2 | TRBV19 | ASSISRDWDYGYT
TRBJ1-1 | TRBV7-3 | ASSLSPYIEAF
TRBJ1-3 | TRBV10-3 | AISDVSRYSGNTIY
TRBJ2-5 | TRBV5-1 | ASSLGTGIQETQY
TRBJ2-7 | TRBV6-5 | ASSYGRGKSYEQY
TRBJ2-7 | TRBV5-4 | ASSTGQGVEQY
TRBJ2-7 | TRBV9 | ASSVDSSDEQY
TRBJ2-7 | TRBV5-5 | ASSLDRRAYEQY
TRBJ1-2 | TRBV6-5 | ATHRELGGYT
TRBJ2-7 | TRBV5-1 | ASSLGGGSGVSEQY
TRBJ2-3 | TRBV4-2 | ASSQGTTDTQY
TRBJ2-7 | TRBV19 | ASSPIPRTAEQY
TRBJ1-1 | TRBV7-9 | ASSLEFGTEAF
TRBJ2-5 | TRBV7-7 | ASSSDGGAGETQY
TRBJ1-1 | TRBV6-5 | ASNPGPRTEAF
TRBJ1-1 | TRBV5-5 | ASGGQTNTEAF
TRBJ1-2 | TRBV6-1 | ATSRTLSRGYGYT
TRBJ1-4 | TRBV27 | ASSGLQPGEKLF
TRBJ2-2 | TRBV5-4 | ASSGQRDGELF
TRBJ1-2 | TRBV9 | ASTLSPGENYGYT
TRBJ2-3 | TRBV18 | ASSRTGKIPVEDTQY
TRBJ2-7 | TRBV5-1 | ASSLVAAGQYEQY
TRBJ2-3 | TRBV5-4 | ASSADPSGDTQY
TRBJ2-1 | TRBV6-5 | ASRTVRRYNEQF